The source of this T cell receptor (beta chain) is a study of T cells after yellow fever vaccination. As for the study in general: Any fraction with a low cell number was prepared using SMART-Seq v4 Ultra Low Input.

Universal primer sites and UMIs were introduced during 5'RACE template-switching synthesis of TCR cDNA. TCRdb reanalysed the 5' RACE reads using MiXCR and keeps one entry per CDR3 protein. The data contain 250,000 or so distinct CDR3 sequences, roughly 6.2% of them singletons. Between the trimmed V and J ends, which lost 1 base and 0 bases, there was a span of 14 bases. The germline CDR1 and CDR2 sequences are SGHRS and YFSETQ. This CDR3 comprises 17 residues. A few counts support this clonotype. The sample was CD4+ T cells sorted from PBMCs, taken on the day of the yellow fever booster vaccination. The origin of this receptor is a man between 25 and 39 years old who received the YFV17D yellow fever vaccine. The chain recombines TRBV5-1 with TRBJ2-4; D might be TRBD1 (6 bases). DNA of the CDR3: TGCGCCAGCAGCTTGAACACAGGGCCCTTAGCCAAAAACATTCAGTACTTC. Translating it yields CASSLNTGPLAKNIQYF.